This TCR beta chain was sequenced for a study of cytomegalovirus exposure and HLA in healthy donors. Germline V gives CDR1 SEHNR, CDR2 FQNEAQ (reference sequence). The CDR3 runs 15 residues. The J segment lost 1 base and the V segment lost 4 bases, leaving 5 bases of the junction unmatched. This clone occurred a few times. The PCR was carried out with 60 Vbeta primers and 13 Jbeta primers. Clones were sequenced by immunoSEQ multiplex PCR, and TCRdb holds only the in-frame ones, with some missing. The table has over 100,000 clones, roughly 66% seen once; the top ten hold 2.2%. Sequencing was done on a sample of PBMCs. This sequence originates from a woman in her 30s in good health and CMV-seronegative. The rearrangement joins TRBV7-9 to TRBJ2-3; the match to TRBD2 covers 7 bases. CDR3 residues: CASSSGLVGTDTQYF. CDR3 coding DNA: TGTGCCAGCAGCTCCGGACTAGTGGGCACAGATACGCAGTATTTT.